The sequence of this T cell receptor beta chain was determined in a study of T cells in Graves' hyperthyroidism and ophthalmopathy. Amplification yielded TCR beta CDR3 regions, with RNA transcripts as the source. The study used the HTBI primer set for a first-round RT-PCR of the TCR CDR3. TCRdb re-derived calls from the multiplex PCR reads in MiXCR, one entry per CDR3 protein. This table has hundreds of thousands of distinct CDR3 sequences, roughly 15% appearing once. This clonotype was picked up many times. V dropped 6 bases and J dropped 8 bases, with 13 bases sitting between them. From germline, CDR1 is MDHEN and CDR2 SYDVKM. This CDR3 has 13 amino acids.

The V gene is TRBV28, the J gene TRBJ1-4; D call uncertain. The sequenced sample was blood. This TCR came from a woman aged 30 to 39 with Graves' hyperthyroidism. The CDR3 loop reads CASSPLVEEKLFF. CDR3 in DNA: TGTGCCAGCAGCCCCCTCGTTGAGGAAAAACTGTTTTTT. The full variable domain, its missing parts supplied by reference TRBV28 and TRBJ1-4, is DVKVTQSSRYLVKRTGEKVFLECVQDMDHENMFWYRQDPGLGLRLIYFSYDVKMKEKGDIPEGYSVSREKKERFSLILESASTNQTSMYLCASSPLVEEKLFFGSGTQLSVL.